One sample yielded the 2 T cell receptor beta chains listed below, sequenced in a study of T cells in women clearing cervical HPV infection. This table comes from immunoSEQ multiplex PCR, and its TCRdb copy is limited to in-frame clones, with some not included. This sample lists tens of thousands of clones; its ten largest clones have 2% to 3%. Sequenced: blood buffy coat. All receptors come from a woman between 18 and 69 years old with a cervical HPV16 infection that either progressed to CIN3+ or cleared (not recorded which).

Remarks on this clone: The missing CDR3 end, 3 residues past where the read stops, is filled in from the germline J gene. The V and J genes are TRBV20-1 and TRBJ1-6, with D possibly being TRBD1 (6 bases). Trimming shortened V by 3 bases and J by 8 bases, and 11 bases separated the two germline ends. The CDR3 runs 13 residues. From germline, CDR1 is DFQATT and CDR2 SNEGSKA (reference sequence). Partial CDR3 DNA: TGCAGTGCTAGTTACAGGGAGGATTCACCC. It codes for CSASYREDSP. The whole CDR3 region reads CSASYREDSPLHF.

Comments on this clone: The CDR3 goes on 3 residues after the read ends, and that part is filled in from the germline J gene. The chain couples TRBV19 to TRBJ2-1; D is ambiguous. This CDR3 is 14 amino acids long. The V end lost 6 bases, the J end lost 6 bases, and 15 bases lay between the germline ends. Germline CDR1 LNHDA, CDR2 SQIVND (reference sequence). CDR3 bases read: TGTGCCAGTAGATGGGCCAGTTCAGGCAATGAG. It translates to CASRWASSGNE. The whole CDR3 protein is CASRWASSGNEQFF.